Listed here is a single TCR beta chain. Its matching antigen is unknown. V lost 1 base to trimming and J lost 2 bases; unmatched junction nucleotides: 2. This CDR3 spans 16 amino acids. The germline CDR1 and CDR2 sequences are MNHNS and SASEGT. Sample time point: week 47, end of study. What each vaccine dose contained was 300 ug of mutant IDH1 20-mer peptide, accompanied by topical imiquimod. Each tumor in the donors was a new WHO grade 3 or 4 astrocytoma, IDH1-mutant and ATRX-lost. The data derive from a study of a mutant IDH1 vaccine in newly diagnosed glioma. Study in general: Once 4-6 weeks had passed after radiotherapy alone, vaccination started, or it started with temozolomide cycles.

The data were produced by immunoSEQ multiplex PCR, yet TCRdb's version contains in-frame clones alone and is incomplete. The sample comprises about 94,000 clones, roughly nine tenths of which are singletons, and approximately 0.8% rests with the top ten. The TCR originated in a woman aged 50 to 60 with glioma. The chain has TRBV6-1 and TRBJ2-4; 10 nucleotides agree with TRBD1. The sample consisted of PBMCs, taken from a glioma patient whose treatment included an IDH1 peptide vaccine. The CDR3 bases are TGTGCCAGCAGTGAAGGACAGGGGGCGACCAAAAACATTCAGTACTTC. It translates to CASSEGQGATKNIQYF.